The clone carrying this T cell receptor beta chain was detected a few times. The antigen remains unidentified. The CDR3 extends over 14 amino acids. V shed 6 bases, J shed 7 bases, and the junction held 7 bases outside the gene matches. These data belong to a study of identical twins. MiXCR, run by TCRdb on the 5' RACE reads, gives a single entry per CDR3 protein. The table records just under 650,000 distinct CDR3 sequences, just over 7% of them present only once. Whole-study findings and limits: Twin pairs had excess sharing that was weaker in beta out-of-frame sequences. While abundant cord blood beta clonotypes carried fewer insertions, memory repertoires showed no such pattern.

The same data also contributed to another study, on yellow fever vaccine responses in identical twins.

The clonotype comes from a woman between 18 and 29 years old in good health. The V and J genes are TRBV12-3 or TRBV12-4 and TRBJ2-1, with 9 bases fitting TRBD2. Sequences were obtained from PBMCs. This CDR3 is CASRTLAGGNEQFF. DNA for the CDR3: TGTGCCAGCAGGACCCTTGCGGGAGGGAATGAGCAGTTCTTC.